The 21 T cell receptor beta chains in this list originate from one sample, sequenced in a study of blood T cells in healthy people across ages. Together with a sample-barcoded 5' primer, a J-beta primer mix was included in a second PCR lasting about 7 to 11 cycles. In TCRdb, the 5' RACE reads were re-called with MiXCR into one record per CDR3 protein. This table holds more than 1,000,000 distinct CDR3 sequences, under 30% found once. The sample also formed part of further work on T cells of mothers and their children.

Sequenced material: blood. Receptor source: a girl aged 2-10 years in good health.

This clonotype was counted once. The gene calls are TRBV29-1 and TRBJ1-2; TRBD1 is a possible D gene (6 bases). The CDR3 sequence is 14 residues long. V gave up 4 bases and J gave up 8 bases, with 20 bases separating them. Germline values: CDR1 SQVTM, CDR2 ANQGSEA. CDR3 region: CSVGGGGVMGGYTF. The CDR3 bases are TGCAGCGTTGGAGGGGGGGGTGTAATGGGAGGCTACACCTTC.

The V call is TRBV9, the J call TRBJ1-5; 7 bases align to TRBD1. J gave up 6 bases and V 2 bases, and 5 bases lay outside the gene matches. The CDR3 covers 14 residues. Germline CDR1 and CDR2: SGDLS and YYNGEE. This CDR3 is CASSVTGASQPQHF. The DNA of the CDR3 is TGTGCCAGCAGCGTTACAGGGGCCAGTCAGCCCCAGCATTTT.

This clonotype was picked up one time. The chain has TRBV20-1 and TRBJ1-1; D perhaps matches TRBD1 (6 bases). Trimming left V 4 bases short and J 0 bases short, with 15 bases between. The CDR3 spans 15 residues. CDR1 is DFQATT and CDR2 is SNEGSKA in the germline V gene (reference sequence). CDR3 residues: CSAISDSTMNTEAFF. The CDR3 DNA reads as TGCAGTGCTATCTCGGACAGCACCATGAACACTGAAGCTTTCTTT.

The genes are TRBV2 and TRBJ1-2; no clear D gene. The CDR3 has 12 amino acids. Germline CDR1 and CDR2: SNHLY and FYNNEI. V gave up 8 bases and J gave up 8 bases, with 15 bases separating them. The CDR3 spells CASAGALIGYTF. DNA for the CDR3: TGTGCCAGCGCGGGCGCCCTCATCGGCTACACCTTC.

The rearrangement uses TRBV14 and TRBJ2-1; the match to TRBD2 covers 11 bases. The length of the CDR3 is 16 residues. From germline, CDR1 is SGHDN and CDR2 FVKESK. The junction had 4 bases not matched to a gene; V was cut back by 4 bases and J by 2 bases. The chain's CDR3 is CASSPVTSGAYNEQFF. CDR3 DNA sequence: TGTGCCAGCAGCCCCGTGACTAGCGGGGCCTACAATGAGCAGTTCTTC.

Only one count was recorded for this clonotype. One end of the junction is discordant with germline, which a read error may explain. The chain has TRBV5-6 and TRBJ2-7; D is ambiguous. This CDR3 is 14 amino acids long. CDR1 SGHDT and CDR2 YYEEEE come from the germline V gene. The CDR3 bases are TGTGCCAGCAGCCTTACCCCGGAGAACTACGAGCAGTGCTTC. Its protein is CASSLTPENYEQCF.

The V and J genes are TRBV27 and TRBJ1-6; 10 positions agree with TRBD1. V dropped 5 bases and J dropped 9; count of bases not matched to a gene: 7. There are 15 residues in the CDR3. Germline V gene sequence: CDR1 MNHEY, CDR2 SMNVEV (reference sequence). CDR3 DNA sequence: TGTGCCAGCAGTCCAGACAGGGGGCTAGGTTCACCCCTCCACTTT. Residues: CASSPDRGLGSPLHF.

The gene calls are TRBV2 and TRBJ2-1; 7 nucleotides line up with TRBD1. Per the germline V gene, CDR1 is SNHLY and CDR2 is FYNNEI. This CDR3 spans 13 amino acids. V was clipped by 8 bases and J by 7 bases; unmatched bases: 8. The CDR3: CASRQGMGNEQFF. The CDR3 region has the DNA TGTGCCAGCCGACAGGGTATGGGGAATGAGCAGTTCTTC.

The chain uses TRBV5-1 and TRBJ2-3; D is perhaps TRBD2 (7 bases). The CDR3 covers 15 residues. Germline CDR1 SGHRS, CDR2 YFSETQ. V dropped 6 bases and J dropped 0 bases, with 14 bases sitting between them. Written as DNA, the CDR3 is TGCGCCAGCAAGGGCGGGGGCCTTAGCACAGATACGCAGTATTTT. This codes for CASKGGGLSTDTQYF. Full variable domain (outside the CDR3, taken from reference TRBV5-1 and TRBJ2-3): KAGVTQTPRYLIKTRGQQVTLSCSPISGHRSVSWYQQTPGQGLQFLFEYFSETQRNKGNFPGRFSGRQFSNSRSEMNVSTLELGDSALYLCASKGGGLSTDTQYFGPGTRLTVL.

For this clonotype: The conserved phenylalanine or tryptophan normally closing the CDR3 is absent here, so this likely arose from a read error. The chain has TRBV6-2 or TRBV6-3 and TRBJ2-7; 9 nucleotides line up with TRBD1. CDR1 and CDR2 (germline): MNHEY, SVGEGT. V was clipped by 7 bases and J by 4 bases; unmatched bases: 5. This CDR3 contains 13 residues. CDR3 sequence: CASTSDRGYEQYS. The CDR3 region has the DNA TGTGCCAGCACCTCGGACAGGGGATACGAGCAGTACTCC.

This rearrangement joins TRBV4-1 to TRBJ1-2; D is unclear. Between the trimmed V and J ends, which lost 3 bases and 7 bases, there was a span of 12 bases. Per germline, CDR1 MGHRA and CDR2 YSYEKL. The CDR3 spans 13 residues. This CDR3 reads CASSHPLTRGYTF. The CDR3 nucleotides read TGCGCCAGCAGCCATCCCCTTACCCGTGGCTACACCTTC.

This clonotype was found once. This rearrangement joins TRBV7-2 to TRBJ2-7, with D possibly TRBD2 on 6 matching bases. The CDR3 contains 17 residues. Trimming took 1 base from V and 2 from J, leaving 18 bases between them. Per germline, CDR1 SGHTA and CDR2 FQGNSA. The CDR3 sequence is CASSLESGLIATYEQYF. CDR3 nucleotide sequence: TGTGCCAGCAGCTTAGAATCGGGACTCATTGCAACCTACGAGCAGTACTTC.

This clonotype was found a few times. The chain recombines TRBV3-1 with TRBJ1-2; D uncertain. This CDR3 region has 14 residues. Trimming pared 3 bases from V and 4 bases from J, leaving 12 bases between. Germline CDR1 and CDR2: LGHDT and YNNKEL (reference sequence). The CDR3 coding sequence is TGTGCCAGCAGCCAGGCGCTAGGATCCTATGGCTACACCTTC. It translates to CASSQALGSYGYTF.

As to this clonotype: At one boundary the junction diverges from the germline segment, which might be a read error. The rearrangement uses TRBV24-1 and TRBJ2-7; 7 positions match TRBD1. The CDR3 runs 12 residues. The V gene's germline CDR1 is KGHDR and CDR2 SFDVKD. The CDR3 nucleotides are TGTGCCACCAGTGATCTTCTGACAGGGATACACTTC. Translation gives CATSDLLTGIHF.

The genes are TRBV7-6 and TRBJ2-7, with D perhaps TRBD1 (5 bases). This CDR3 spans 14 amino acids. V gave up 5 bases and J gave up 0 bases, with 11 bases separating them. Germline CDR1 reads SGHVS; CDR2 reads FNYEAQ. CDR3 protein: CASSQSGFSYEQYF. The CDR3 DNA reads TGTGCCAGCAGCCAATCAGGGTTCTCCTACGAGCAGTACTTC.

The chain recombines TRBV6-5 with TRBJ2-5; D gene ambiguous. The end of the DNA fits TRBJ2-7 better, so the J call may be wrong. CDR1 is MNHEY and CDR2 is SVGAGI in the germline V gene. This CDR3 has 16 residues. The CDR3, as DNA: TGTGCCAGCAGAAGGACCTCGGGCGGCTACTCCTACGAGCAGTACTTC. It codes for CASRRTSGGYSYEQYF.

V usage is TRBV6-1 and J usage is TRBJ2-5; no definite D call. The CDR3 spans 9 residues. Trimming removed 8 bases from V and 11 bases from J, with 9 bases in between. CDR1 is MNHNS and CDR2 is SASEGT in the germline V gene. The CDR3, as DNA: TGTGCCAGCTCCCCTCAGCAGTACTTC. It yields the protein CASSPQQYF.

In the case of this clonotype: An end of the junction differs from the germline gene, which may be a read error. This sequence joins TRBV20-1 and TRBJ2-1; D remains ambiguous. Germline V gene lookup returns CDR1 DFQATT and CDR2 SNEGSKA (reference sequence). The CDR3 length is 15 residues. CDR3 in amino acids: CSAPLLRLSYNEQFF. The CDR3 nucleotides are TGCAGTGCCCCCCTTTTGCGGCTCTCCTATAATGAGCAGTTCTTC.

This clonotype came up a few times. The chain joins TRBV28 to TRBJ2-1, with 7 bases lining up with TRBD2. Judging by the DNA end, TRBJ2-5 fits better; the J call may be wrong. The V gene's germline CDR1 is MDHEN and CDR2 SYDVKM. This CDR3 region has 16 residues. In DNA form, the CDR3 reads TGTGCCAGCAGTTTATTATACCGGGACTACAAAGAGACCCAGTACTTC. This encodes CASSLLYRDYKETQYF.

This clonotype appeared a few times. This CDR3 is CASSLGGGLDEQFF. The CDR3 DNA is TGTGCCAGCAGCTTAGGGGGAGGGCTCGATGAGCAGTTCTTC. V gene TRBV7-2 combines with J gene TRBJ2-1, with 7 bases matching TRBD2. Germline-derived CDR1 and CDR2 are SGHTA and FQGNSA. The CDR3 is 14 amino acids. The ends lost 1 base at V and 8 bases at J; junction bases unmatched: 5.

V gene TRBV5-1 combines with J gene TRBJ1-2; D is possibly TRBD1 (6 bases). The V gene lost 4 bases and the J gene lost 6 bases, with 13 bases spanning the gap. The CDR3 covers 13 residues. The germline V gene encodes CDR1 SGHRS and CDR2 YFSETQ. CDR3 DNA sequence: TGCGCCAGCAGCCTCTACCGGGACAATGGCTACACCTTC. Its translation is CASSLYRDNGYTF.